The clone carrying this T cell receptor (beta chain) has a single count. Antigen unknown. A read error may explain this, as a much larger clone is one base away. This sample was included in a study of read filtering for tumor transcriptome and immune sequencing. At the level of the study: R-ISS stage counts were fewer than ten for I, 15 to 20 for II, roughly seven for III. DNase treatment preceded whole-transcriptome library preparation.

With V trimmed by 4 bases and J by 10 bases, 9 bases remained unmatched. The germline V gene encodes CDR1 SGHTA and CDR2 FQGNSA. CDR3 length: 14 amino acids. The library was built from around 380 ng RNA with molecular barcoded adaptors for alpha/delta and beta/gamma chains. TCRdb passed the reads through MiXCR, listing each CDR3 protein once. The sample includes tens of thousands of distinct CDR3 sequences, roughly 19% of them seen just once. Study-level results: IR-seq and RNA-seq agreed better without single-read clonotypes.

The sample consisted of a population of CD138-negative cells sorted from bone marrow. V usage is TRBV7-2 and J usage is TRBJ1-4; 7 bases line up with TRBD1. The receptor was derived from a donor older than 35 with multiple myeloma. CDR3 residues: CASSSRQGFGKLFF. The CDR3 bases are TGTGCCAGCAGCTCCAGACAGGGATTTGGAAAACTGTTTTTT.